One sample yielded the 14 T cell receptor beta chains listed below, sequenced in a study of naive and memory T cell subsets. Study-wide results and limits: Possibly reflecting memory cells re-expressing CD45RA, a few larger clonotypes occurred in naive repertoires, especially CD8.

Two oligonucleotides, mixed equimolar, formed the beta constant-region primer covering TRBC1 and TRBC2. The ligated cDNA underwent four PCR rounds using SP2 and nested alpha and beta constant-region primers. From the UMI-ligation and nested PCR reads, TCRdb called clonotypes with MiXCR, one entry per CDR3 protein. Of approximately 140,000 distinct CDR3 sequences in the sample, approximately 24% were seen once. Their specific antigens are unknown. Sequencing was done on a sample of naive CD4+ T cells from blood. Receptors originate from a human donor in good health.

This clonotype was detected a few times. The chain is built from TRBV5-5 and TRBJ2-2, with 11 positions matching TRBD2. Trimming at V came to 2 bases and at J to 0 bases, leaving 3 bases not matched to a gene. CDR3 length: 17 residues. Looked up from germline, CDR1 is SGHKS and CDR2 is YYEKEE (reference sequence). Here the CDR3 reads CASSFIAGGSNTGELFF. The DNA for the CDR3 is TGTGCCAGCAGCTTTATAGCGGGAGGGTCGAACACCGGGGAGCTGTTTTTT.

This clonotype turned up a few times. The CDR3 sequence is CASSEGGLNNQPQHF. The CDR3 DNA is TGTGCCAGCAGCGAGGGGGGGTTGAACAATCAGCCCCAGCATTTT. The chain joins TRBV9 to TRBJ1-5; D may be TRBD1 (6 bases). This CDR3 has 15 amino acids. The V and J ends lost 3 bases and 3 bases respectively, with 13 bases between them. CDR1 is SGDLS and CDR2 is YYNGEE in the germline V gene.

V and J are TRBV28 and TRBJ1-1; 8 bases line up with TRBD1. CDR1 is MDHEN and CDR2 is SYDVKM in the germline V gene. The J segment lost 5 bases and the V segment lost 7 bases, leaving 6 bases of the junction unmatched. The length of the CDR3 is 13 residues. CDR3 amino acids: CASTGGGRTEAFF. The CDR3 coding sequence is TGTGCCAGCACAGGGGGCGGTCGAACTGAAGCTTTCTTT.

The chain recombines TRBV6-6 with TRBJ1-1; D not resolved. Trimming left V 5 bases short and J 0 bases short, with 4 bases between. This CDR3 has 12 amino acids. Germline CDR1 and CDR2: MNHNY and SVGAGI (reference sequence). The CDR3 DNA sequence: TGTGCCAGCAGTAGGGTGAACACTGAAGCTTTCTTT. This translates into CASSRVNTEAFF.

The table lists this clonotype with a few counts. The chain employs TRBV15 and TRBJ2-7, with 7 bases identical to TRBD1. The V gene end was trimmed by 8 bases and the J gene end by 6 bases; junction bases not matched to a gene: 10. This CDR3 is built from 13 residues. CDR1 and CDR2 (germline): LNHNV, YYDKDF (reference sequence). CDR3 residues: CATGAGGGREQYF. Here the CDR3 DNA reads TGTGCCACCGGAGCAGGGGGTGGCCGCGAGCAGTACTTC.

This sequence joins TRBV7-9 and TRBJ2-7, with unresolved D. The CDR3 is made up of 14 amino acids. The germline CDR1 and CDR2 sequences are SEHNR and FQNEAQ (reference sequence). V was shortened by 1 base and J by 2 bases, with 9 bases between the two germline ends. CDR3 in amino acids: CASSLGPPTYEQYF. In nucleotides, the CDR3 is TGTGCCAGCAGCTTAGGTCCCCCCACCTACGAGCAGTACTTC.

V and J are TRBV18 and TRBJ2-7; D not resolved. The V end was cut by 0 bases, the J end by 3 bases, with 9 bases between. Looked up from germline, CDR1 is KGHSH and CDR2 is LQKENI. This CDR3 is 14 amino acids long. In DNA, the CDR3 is TGTGCCAGCTCACCACCCGGGCAGATCTACGAGCAGTACTTC. It translates to CASSPPGQIYEQYF.

This clonotype has just a few counts. The gene calls are TRBV14 and TRBJ2-1, with D perhaps TRBD1 or TRBD2 (5 bases each). This CDR3 contains 18 residues. The germline V and J ends were trimmed by 1 base and 6 bases, with 22 bases remaining between them. The germline V gene encodes CDR1 SGHDN and CDR2 FVKESK. The CDR3 is CASSQGPRGQGLFNEQFF. CDR3 DNA: TGTGCCAGCAGCCAAGGCCCCCGAGGGCAGGGCCTCTTCAATGAGCAGTTCTTC. The full variable domain, in which reference TRBV14 and TRBJ2-1 provide the parts outside the CDR3, is EAGVTQFPSHSVIEKGQTVTLRCDPISGHDNLYWYRRVMGKEIKFLLHFVKESKQDESGMPNNRFLAERTGGTYSTLKVQPAELEDSGVYFCASSQGPRGQGLFNEQFFGPGTRLTVL.

The chain combines TRBV20-1 with TRBJ1-5; 10 positions match TRBD1. The CDR3 has 16 residues. Germline V gene lookup returns CDR1 DFQATT and CDR2 SNEGSKA (reference sequence). V was clipped by 3 bases and J by 3 bases; unmatched bases: 8. CDR3 sequence: CSARGGTGAANQPQHF. The DNA for the CDR3 is TGCAGTGCTAGGGGTGGGACAGGGGCGGCCAATCAGCCCCAGCATTTT.

The chain is built from TRBV30 and TRBJ2-5, with 7 bases fitting TRBD2. CDR1 GTSNPN and CDR2 SVGIG come from the germline V gene (reference sequence). J was trimmed by 5 bases and V by 4 bases; bases with no gene match: 16. The CDR3 has 16 residues. CDR3 sequence (DNA): TGTGCCTGGAATTCTGTGGGGGGAGGGCCGGGCGAGACCCAGTACTTC. Translating gives CAWNSVGGGPGETQYF. The variable domain in full, completed from reference TRBV30 and TRBJ2-5, reads SQTIHQWPATLVQPVGSPLSLECTVEGTSNPNLYWYRQAAGRGLQLLFYSVGIGQISSEVPQNLSASRPQDRQFILSSKKLLLSDSGFYLCAWNSVGGGPGETQYFGPGTRLLVL.

The gene calls are TRBV6-2 or TRBV6-3 and TRBJ1-5, with D perhaps TRBD1 (6 bases). The germline gives CDR1 MNHEY, CDR2 SVGEGT. The CDR3 totals 16 residues. V was trimmed by 6 bases and J by 0 bases, leaving 15 bases between them. The CDR3 is CASRTHRVYSNQPQHF. The CDR3 nucleotides read TGTGCCAGCAGGACCCACAGGGTTTATAGCAATCAGCCCCAGCATTTT.

This clonotype turned up a few times. This chain joins TRBV28 and TRBJ2-1; no clear D gene. The CDR3 totals 14 residues. Germline CDR1 is MDHEN and CDR2 is SYDVKM. Trimming removed 9 bases at V and 10 bases at J, with 22 bases between. For the CDR3, the DNA is TGTGCCAGTATACCCCGGCCCATTCGGAAGGAGCAGTTCTTC. It translates to CASIPRPIRKEQFF.

This chain links TRBV18 with TRBJ2-3, with 7 bases that match TRBD1. The CDR3 totals 14 residues. The J segment lost 4 bases and the V segment lost 2 bases, leaving 3 bases of the junction unmatched. Germline V lookup: CDR1 KGHSH, CDR2 LQKENI. The CDR3 DNA is TGTGCCAGCTCACCAATTGGACAGGCAGATACGCAGTATTTT. It encodes CASSPIGQADTQYF.

J is TRBJ1-2 and V is TRBV4-1, with 7 bases matching TRBD1. There are 15 residues in the CDR3. Germline CDR1 MGHRA, CDR2 YSYEKL. V was pared by 1 base and J by 8 bases, with 10 bases of the junction left unmatched. DNA of the CDR3: TGCGCCAGCAGCCAAGTAGACAGGGCACGTGGAGGCTACACCTTC. It codes for CASSQVDRARGGYTF.